This TCR beta chain was documented in a study of blood T cell repertoires in COVID-19. About the study: Spain, Italy and the United States supplied samples that represented acute and convalescent COVID-19. Sources were T cells, B-cell-depleted T cells, or PBMCs; the material itself was cDNA or gDNA.

Under the authors' procedure: Nucleated cell number was recorded as an estimate derived from reference gene primer amplification. Profiled with immunoSEQ multiplex PCR; TCRdb holds only in-frame clones, not every one. The D gene and trimming were derived from the DNA, and the V and J assignments and clone size from that table. Of 250,000 to 350,000 clones in the sample, 70% to 90% were seen once. Seattle patients were enrolled while actively infected and followed longitudinally. The CDR3 is 16 residues long. Trimming took off 0 bases at V and 2 bases at J, with 14 bases between the two ends. CDR1 and CDR2 from the germline V gene are LGHNT and FRNRAP.

The chain carries TRBV12-5 and TRBJ2-7, with a tentative D call TRBD1 (5 bases). The sample comprised peripheral blood. The TCR was taken from a human donor with COVID-19, enrolled during active disease. The donor label of this sample is uncertain. CDR3 protein: CASGLVLFARAYEQYF. CDR3 nucleotides: TGTGCTAGTGGTTTGGTACTCTTCGCCAGGGCCTACGAGCAGTACTTC.